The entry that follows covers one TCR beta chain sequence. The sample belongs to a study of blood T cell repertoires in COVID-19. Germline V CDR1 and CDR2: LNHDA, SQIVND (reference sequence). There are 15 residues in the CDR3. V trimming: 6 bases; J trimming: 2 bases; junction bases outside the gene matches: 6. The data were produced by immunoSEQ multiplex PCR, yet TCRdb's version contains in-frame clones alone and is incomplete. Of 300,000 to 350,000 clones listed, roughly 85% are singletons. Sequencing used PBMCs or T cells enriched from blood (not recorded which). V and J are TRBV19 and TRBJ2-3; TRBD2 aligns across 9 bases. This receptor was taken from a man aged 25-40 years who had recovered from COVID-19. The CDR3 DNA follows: TGTGCCAGTAGAACCACTAGCGGGCTCACAGATACGCAGTATTTT. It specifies CASRTTSGLTDTQYF. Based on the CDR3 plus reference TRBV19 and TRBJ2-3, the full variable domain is DGGITQSPKYLFRKEGQNVTLSCEQNLNHDAMYWYRQDPGQGLRLIYYSQIVNDFQKGDIAEGYSVSREKKESFPLTVTSAQKNPTAFYLCASRTTSGLTDTQYFGPGTRLTVL.